A selection of T cell receptor beta chains follows, all from one sample in a study of technical replicates of blood from a few donors. The data were produced by immunoSEQ multiplex PCR, yet TCRdb's version contains in-frame clones alone and is incomplete. The profile shows approximately 75,000 clones, about 81% of them singletons. Sequenced: PBMCs. These receptor sequences come from a human donor in good health. Some clones in this sample may be carry-over from other donors' samples. Each CDR3 is given with its conserved first and last residue. Each record gives: D gene, V gene, CDR3 length, J gene, clone size, CDR3 protein, CDR3 DNA. The D gene is left open where the match is weak. Clone size appears in some rows only: once, few, many, or a class for an expanded clone.

D gene: TRBD1
V gene: TRBV5-4
CDR3 length: 14
J gene: TRBJ2-2
clone size: NA
CDR3 protein: CASRGTANTGELFF
CDR3 DNA: TGTGCCAGCAGGGGGACAGCGAACACCGGGGAGCTGTTTTTT

D gene: NA
V gene: TRBV28
CDR3 length: 12
J gene: TRBJ1-2
clone size: NA
CDR3 protein: CASSGQFYGYTF
CDR3 DNA: TGTGCCAGCTCCGGTCAATTCTATGGCTACACCTTC

D gene: TRBD2
V gene: TRBV4-1
CDR3 length: 17
J gene: TRBJ2-3
clone size: NA
CDR3 protein: CASSQGVSGGALDTQYF
CDR3 DNA: TGCGCCAGCAGCCAAGGCGTTAGCGGGGGGGCCTTAGATACGCAGTATTTT

D gene: TRBD1
V gene: TRBV27
CDR3 length: 16
J gene: TRBJ1-6
clone size: NA
CDR3 protein: CASSLDPSPLRGEVHF
CDR3 DNA: TGTGCCAGCAGTTTAGACCCCTCTCCACTCAGGGGGGAAGTCCACTTT

D gene: TRBD2
V gene: TRBV2
CDR3 length: 20
J gene: TRBJ2-4
clone size: NA
CDR3 protein: CASSEPFLPMAGGAKNIQYF
CDR3 DNA: TGTGCCAGCAGTGAGCCGTTCCTCCCTATGGCGGGAGGAGCCAAAAACATTCAGTACTTC

D gene: TRBD1
V gene: TRBV4-1
CDR3 length: 15
J gene: TRBJ1-1
clone size: NA
CDR3 protein: CASSQSGGRVTEAFF
CDR3 DNA: TGCGCCAGCAGCCAGTCAGGGGGCCGAGTAACTGAAGCTTTCTTT

D gene: NA
V gene: TRBV6-1
CDR3 length: 14
J gene: TRBJ1-4
clone size: NA
CDR3 protein: CASSETGIGGKLFF
CDR3 DNA: TGTGCCAGCAGTGAGACAGGTATAGGGGGAAAACTGTTTTTT

D gene: TRBD2
V gene: TRBV18
CDR3 length: 16
J gene: TRBJ2-7
clone size: NA
CDR3 protein: CASSTGGTGSSYEQYF
CDR3 DNA: TGTGCCAGCTCAACGGGGGGGACGGGGAGCTCCTACGAGCAGTACTTC

D gene: TRBD1
V gene: TRBV4-1
CDR3 length: 14
J gene: TRBJ1-2
clone size: few
CDR3 protein: CASSQPGQGSGYTF
CDR3 DNA: TGCGCCAGCAGCCAACCGGGACAGGGAAGTGGCTACACCTTC

D gene: NA
V gene: TRBV4-3
CDR3 length: 11
J gene: TRBJ2-7
clone size: few
CDR3 protein: CASSQSGEQYF
CDR3 DNA: TGCGCCAGCAGCCAATCAGGCGAGCAGTACTTC

D gene: TRBD2
V gene: TRBV5-1
CDR3 length: 14
J gene: TRBJ2-7
clone size: NA
CDR3 protein: CASSLVSGRGEQYF
CDR3 DNA: TGCGCCAGCAGCTTGGTTAGCGGGAGGGGGGAGCAGTACTTC